The 25 T cell receptor beta chains in this list originate from one sample, sequenced in a study of radiotherapy plus CTLA-4 blockade in lung cancer. Sequencing used immunoSEQ multiplex PCR; TCRdb keeps in-frame clones, though not all of them. The table records fewer than 45,000 clones, over 60% of them present only once. The sample in question was peripheral blood, obtained from a patient treated with radiotherapy plus ipilimumab. These receptors all stem from a human donor with non-small cell lung cancer who had stable disease on radiotherapy plus ipilimumab.

This chain links TRBV7-5 with TRBJ2-7; TRBD1 is the table's D call and was not checked against the DNA. TRBV7-5 represents a pseudogene. This CDR3 comprises 13 residues. CDR3 DNA: TGTGCCAGAAGCCCCCAGGGGACGGGCGAGCAGTACTTC. This sequence encodes CARSPQGTGEQYF.

The J gene is TRBJ1-5, the V gene TRBV6-1; D possibly corresponds to TRBD1 (6 bases). Germline lookup yields CDR1 MNHNS and CDR2 SASEGT. V was shortened by 4 bases and J by 3 bases, with 13 bases between the two germline ends. CDR3 length: 15 residues. CDR3 amino acids: CASSGEGGHNQPQHF. The CDR3 DNA follows: TGTGCCAGCAGTGGGGAGGGGGGGCACAATCAGCCCCAGCATTTT.

This chain joins TRBV5-1 and TRBJ2-7; D might be TRBD1 (6 bases). Trimming removed 1 base from V and 5 bases from J, with 13 bases in between. The germline V gene has CDR1 SGHRS and CDR2 YFSETQ. The CDR3 is made up of 14 amino acids. The CDR3 spells CASSLLHGDNEQYF. The CDR3 DNA sequence: TGCGCCAGCAGCTTGCTTCACGGGGACAACGAGCAGTACTTC. Drawing the rest from reference TRBV5-1 and TRBJ2-7, the complete variable domain is KAGVTQTPRYLIKTRGQQVTLSCSPISGHRSVSWYQQTPGQGLQFLFEYFSETQRNKGNFPGRFSGRQFSNSRSEMNVSTLELGDSALYLCASSLLHGDNEQYFGPGTRLTVT.

The gene calls are TRBV18 and TRBJ2-1; maybe TRBD1 (6 bases). The CDR3 consists of 15 residues. V was cut by 4 bases and J by 9 bases, with 19 bases left in between. The V gene's germline CDR1 is KGHSH and CDR2 LQKENI. Written as DNA, the CDR3 is TGTGCCAGCTCACTTACAAAAAACAGGGATGGTGAGCAGTTCTTC. Translating gives CASSLTKNRDGEQFF.

Here the CDR3 reads CAWSLGNGGNLGETQYF. The CDR3, as DNA: TGTGCCTGGAGTCTTGGTAATGGGGGGAATCTTGGGGAGACCCAGTACTTC. This chain links TRBV30 with TRBJ2-5; tentative D call: TRBD2 (6 bases). This CDR3 contains 17 residues. Germline V lookup: CDR1 GTSNPN, CDR2 SVGIG (reference sequence). The V end was cut by 2 bases, the J end by 5 bases, with 24 bases between.

Remarks on this clone: The germline gene is not matched at one end of the junction; a read error may be the cause. V usage is TRBV5-1 and J usage is TRBJ1-6; no clear D gene. The CDR3 has 16 amino acids. Germline V CDR1 and CDR2: SGHRS, YFSETQ. The CDR3 region is CAGSPDSWRANSPLHF. DNA of the CDR3: TGCGCCGGCAGCCCGGACTCATGGCGGGCTAATTCACCCCTCCACTTT.

V gene TRBV6-5 combines with J gene TRBJ1-5; 7 bases match TRBD1. Germline CDR1 and CDR2: MNHEY and SVGAGI. The CDR3 length is 15 residues. The V segment lost 6 bases and the J segment 4 bases; nucleotides outside the gene matches: 9. In nucleotides, the CDR3 is TGTGCCAGCAGGTTTACAGGGGTGCCAAATCAGCCCCAGCATTTT. Translation: CASRFTGVPNQPQHF.

This clone was seen a few times. The gene calls are TRBV14 and TRBJ1-6; D call uncertain. Trimming pared 1 base from V and 7 bases from J, leaving 17 bases between. There are 17 residues in the CDR3. Germline V gene data show CDR1 as SGHDN and CDR2 as FVKESK. Here the CDR3 reads CASSQGMEGRWNSPLHF. CDR3 sequence (DNA): TGTGCCAGCAGCCAAGGCATGGAAGGGAGGTGGAATTCACCCCTCCACTTT.

The chain uses TRBV7-9 and TRBJ1-2; possibly TRBD1 for D (6 bases). The V end lost 5 bases, the J end lost 4 bases, and 17 bases lay between the germline ends. Germline CDR1 SEHNR, CDR2 FQNEAQ (reference sequence). This CDR3 is 15 amino acids long. The CDR3 DNA reads TGTGCCAGCAGCATGGATACGGGAGGGGGCTATGGCTACACCTTC. Its translation is CASSMDTGGGYGYTF.

This rearrangement joins TRBV14 to TRBJ2-3; a possible D gene is TRBD1 (6 bases). This CDR3 comprises 14 residues. The germline V gene has CDR1 SGHDN and CDR2 FVKESK. V shed 4 bases and J shed 8 bases, with 16 bases lying between them. In DNA, the CDR3 is TGTGCCAGCAGCCTGACAGGTTTTTCTGGTACGCAGTATTTT. It codes for CASSLTGFSGTQYF.

V and J are TRBV6-6 and TRBJ1-3; 7 bases line up with TRBD1. V shed 5 bases, J shed 4 bases, and the junction held 8 bases outside the gene matches. CDR3 length equals 15 residues. From germline, CDR1 is MNHNY and CDR2 SVGAGI (reference sequence). The CDR3 reads CASSHQTGSGNTIYF. The CDR3 DNA sequence: TGTGCCAGCAGTCACCAGACAGGGTCGGGAAACACCATATATTTT.

The V call is TRBV5-1, the J call TRBJ1-3, with 8 bases fitting TRBD1. V dropped 3 bases and J dropped 2; count of bases not matched to a gene: 1. The CDR3 contains 14 residues. Germline loops: CDR1 SGHRS, CDR2 YFSETQ. The DNA for the CDR3 is TGCGCCAGCAGCTCAGGGGGCGCTGGAAACACCATATATTTT. Translation gives CASSSGGAGNTIYF.

This clone has only a few counts. Other nucleotide sequences in the sample specify the same CDR3. The chain employs TRBV18 and TRBJ2-1; TRBD1 matches 10 bases. This CDR3 has 16 amino acids. The junction had 8 bases not matched to a gene; V was cut back by 3 bases and J by 6 bases. Germline-derived CDR1 and CDR2 are KGHSH and LQKENI. CDR3 bases: TGTGCCAGCTCACCCCCGGGACAGGGGATTTCCAATGAGCAGTTCTTC. This codes for CASSPPGQGISNEQFF.

This clone was counted only a few times. The V gene is TRBV4-1, the J gene TRBJ2-1; no definite D call. The CDR3 has 15 residues. Germline loops: CDR1 MGHRA, CDR2 YSYEKL. The germline V and J ends were trimmed by 1 base and 8 bases, with 15 bases remaining between them. The CDR3 loop is CASSQGGESWDEQFF. The CDR3 nucleotides read TGCGCCAGCAGCCAAGGAGGAGAGTCTTGGGATGAGCAGTTCTTC.

V gene TRBV27 combines with J gene TRBJ1-1; D perhaps matches TRBD1 (5 bases). The V end was cut by 6 bases, the J end by 0 bases, with 8 bases between. The germline V gene has CDR1 MNHEY and CDR2 SMNVEV (reference sequence). The CDR3 runs to 13 residues. DNA of the CDR3: TGTGCCAGCAGCGGCAGGGTGAACACTGAAGCTTTCTTT. It codes for CASSGRVNTEAFF.

This clone has more than one count but fewer than ten. The J gene is TRBJ1-2, the V gene TRBV5-1; D is perhaps TRBD1 (5 bases). Germline V gene sequence: CDR1 SGHRS, CDR2 YFSETQ. V was shortened by 4 bases and J by 4 bases, with 5 bases between the two germline ends. There are 11 residues in the CDR3. This CDR3 reads CASSRGYGYTF. The DNA for the CDR3 is TGCGCCAGCAGCAGGGGCTATGGCTACACCTTC.

Only a few counts were recorded for this clone. The chain combines TRBV5-6 with TRBJ1-2, with TRBD1 matching over 7 bases. CDR1 SGHDT and CDR2 YYEEEE come from the germline V gene. The CDR3 spans 14 residues. V gave up 5 bases and J gave up 4 bases; unmatched junction bases: 8. CDR3 sequence reads: CASRSPGQSYGYTF. The DNA for the CDR3 is TGTGCCAGCAGGTCCCCGGGACAGAGCTATGGCTACACCTTC.

The CDR3 spells CASSRSGGDQPQHF. For the CDR3, the DNA is TGTGCCAGTAGCAGGTCGGGGGGCGATCAGCCCCAGCATTTT. The genes are TRBV19 and TRBJ1-5, with D possibly being TRBD1 (6 bases). Germline CDR1 and CDR2: LNHDA and SQIVND (reference sequence). The CDR3 loop spans 14 amino acids. Between the trimmed V and J ends, which lost 6 bases and 5 bases, there was a span of 14 bases.

This chain links TRBV7-2 with TRBJ1-1; D is unclear. With 7 bases removed from V and 7 bases from J, the gap between germline ends came to 13 bases. Germline lookup yields CDR1 SGHTA and CDR2 FQGNSA. The length of the CDR3 is 12 residues. CDR3 DNA sequence: TGTGCCAGCAACTTCGACCGGGGTGAAGCTTTCTTT. It encodes CASNFDRGEAFF.

The rearrangement joins TRBV29-1 to TRBJ1-1, with 7 nucleotides matching TRBD1. From germline, CDR1 is SQVTM and CDR2 ANQGSEA. J lost 1 base, V lost 7 bases, and 6 bases had no gene match. The CDR3 has 13 amino acids. The CDR3 sequence is CSARDRANTEAFF. The CDR3 nucleotides read TGCAGCGCCCGGGACAGAGCGAACACTGAAGCTTTCTTT.

The chain joins TRBV7-2 to TRBJ2-4, with D uncertain. V lost 5 bases and J lost 0, with 8 bases in between. This CDR3 contains 14 residues. Germline loops: CDR1 SGHTA, CDR2 FQGNSA. The CDR3 loop reads CASSPRQAKNIQYF. CDR3 nucleotides: TGTGCCAGCAGCCCCAGACAAGCCAAAAACATTCAGTACTTC. Variable domain in full (rest from reference TRBV7-2 and TRBJ2-4): GAGVSQSPSNKVTEKGKDVELRCDPISGHTALYWYRQSLGQGLEFLIYFQGNSAPDKSGLPSDRFSAERTGGSVSTLTIQRTQQEDSAVYLCASSPRQAKNIQYFGAGTRLSVL.

The chain is built from TRBV19 and TRBJ2-5, with TRBD1 matching 8 bases. V shed 6 bases, J shed 4 bases, and the junction held 7 bases outside the gene matches. CDR3 length: 14 residues. Germline values: CDR1 LNHDA, CDR2 SQIVND (reference sequence). CDR3 sequence (DNA): TGTGCCAGTAGGGAGACAGGGGTGCTAGAGACCCAGTACTTC. Translating gives CASRETGVLETQYF.

The chain recombines TRBV7-9 with TRBJ2-5; possible D gene TRBD1, 5 bases. V lost 6 bases and J lost 0, with 11 bases in between. The CDR3 contains 14 residues. CDR1 is SEHNR, CDR2 FQNEAQ, per germline (reference sequence). CDR3 region: CASRMTANQETQYF. The DNA for the CDR3 is TGTGCCAGCAGGATGACAGCGAACCAAGAGACCCAGTACTTC.

The chain carries TRBV7-9 and TRBJ2-6; possible D gene TRBD1, 5 bases. The CDR3 is 15 amino acids. Germline V gene lookup returns CDR1 SEHNR and CDR2 FQNEAQ (reference sequence). V shed 3 bases and J shed 4 bases, with 10 bases lying between them. The CDR3 bases are TGTGCCAGCAGCTTCCAGGGAACCGGGGCCAACGTCCTGACTTTC. This translates into CASSFQGTGANVLTF.

The V call is TRBV28, the J call TRBJ1-4, with D maybe TRBD1 (5 bases). This CDR3 contains 15 residues. Germline V lookup: CDR1 MDHEN, CDR2 SYDVKM. The V end lost 7 bases, the J end lost 9 bases, and 21 bases lay between the germline ends. CDR3 amino acids: CASTPPQGQSKKLFF. For the CDR3, the DNA is TGTGCCAGCACCCCCCCTCAGGGTCAATCGAAAAAACTGTTTTTT.